This record concerns one T cell receptor beta chain sequence. Its antigen is as yet unknown. Primers included in the PCR were 60 Vbeta and 13 Jbeta primers. Some clones are missing from TCRdb's copy, which holds only in-frame ones; the method was immunoSEQ multiplex PCR. The sample has about 140,000 clones; roughly 74% are singletons. The sample belongs to a study of cytomegalovirus exposure and HLA in healthy donors. General study findings and limits: In an earlier analysis, about 87% or about 30%: the productive usage of most TCR beta V segments. Later findings reportedly placed an Asian-associated ancestry cluster below the roughly 660-donor mean for N-insertions.

Despite likely unrecorded immune exposures, the donors were nominally healthy at the time of sampling. The TCR was taken from a woman under 30 in good health and CMV-seropositive. The source material was PBMCs.

CDR3 residues: CASSPRGQTYNSPLHF. CDR3 DNA sequence: TGCGCCAGCAGCCCGAGGGGACAGACTTATAATTCACCCCTCCACTTT. The V gene is TRBV5-1, the J gene TRBJ1-6, with 7 bases matching TRBD1. The CDR3 is 16 amino acids. CDR1 and CDR2 from the germline V gene are SGHRS and YFSETQ. J gave up 4 bases and V 4 bases, and 8 bases lay outside the gene matches.